What follows are 15 T cell receptor beta chains derived from one specimen sequenced in a study of siplizumab effects on memory and regulatory T cells (dated by TCRdb to between 2019 and 2020). The method behind the library was the immunoSEQ multiplex PCR assay. The immuneACCESS repertoire file appears here via TCRdb, limited to in-frame rearrangements. These files lack a portion of the clones; in checked studies, under half of the deficit traces to unresolved V genes, and the cause of the others is not known. A total of approximately 28,000 clones appear in this sample, approximately 82% of them only once. About 22% of the sample is held by the ten biggest clonotypes. Sequenced sample: memory CD4+ T cells sorted from blood. The sample's cell subset or site label, decoded: unstimulated CD4+ memory T cells. The receptor set was obtained from a human donor in good health.

The rearrangement uses TRBV7-8 and TRBJ2-1; D is undetermined. The CDR3 is made up of 13 amino acids. Germline lookup yields CDR1 SGHVS and CDR2 FQNEAQ. V was pared by 2 bases and J by 6 bases, with 8 bases between. The CDR3 here is CASSLRRLNEQFF. CDR3 bases: TGTGCCAGCAGCTTACGTCGGCTCAATGAGCAGTTCTTC.

The V call is TRBV7-2, the J call TRBJ1-1; tentative D call: TRBD1 (5 bases). This CDR3 contains 13 residues. CDR1 is SGHTA, CDR2 FQGNSA, per germline. V gave up 1 base and J gave up 6 bases, with 9 bases separating them. CDR3 region: CASSLVRGSEAFF. The CDR3 nucleotides are TGTGCCAGCAGCTTAGTCCGGGGCTCTGAAGCTTTCTTT.

This chain connects TRBV7-6 to TRBJ2-3, with 8 bases identical to TRBD2. Germline assignment: CDR1 SGHVS and CDR2 FNYEAQ. Trimming cost V 5 bases and J 2 bases; bases outside gene matches: 24. The CDR3 is 21 amino acids. CDR3 nucleotides: TGTGCCAGCAGCCTAGGGCCGGGACTAGTTAGAGGGGGACGGTCCACAGATACGCAGTATTTT. It yields the protein CASSLGPGLVRGGRSTDTQYF.

The chain couples TRBV11-2 to TRBJ2-7; maybe TRBD2 (6 bases). The CDR3 runs 14 residues. Germline V lookup: CDR1 SGHAT, CDR2 FQNNGV. V lost 0 bases to trimming and J lost 3 bases, with 9 bases between them. In nucleotides, the CDR3 is TGTGCCAGCAGCTTAGAACTAGCAGTCTACGAGCAGTACTTC. Protein sequence: CASSLELAVYEQYF.

As concerns this clone: A read error is likely, as this CDR3 ends without the conserved phenylalanine or tryptophan. The rearrangement uses TRBV5-1 and TRBJ1-1; D possibly corresponds to TRBD1 (5 bases). There are 13 residues in the CDR3. Trimming pared 0 bases from V and 4 bases from J, leaving 7 bases between. Germline lookup yields CDR1 SGHRS and CDR2 YFSETQ. Here the CDR3 reads CASSLERGTEAFL. Written as DNA, the CDR3 is TGCGCCAGCAGCTTGGAAAGGGGCACTGAAGCTTTCCTT.

The chain uses TRBV14 and TRBJ1-2, with 8 bases aligning to TRBD1. The germline CDR1 and CDR2 sequences are SGHDN and FVKESK. CDR3 length: 16 residues. Trimming at V came to 4 bases and at J to 0 bases, leaving 7 bases not matched to a gene. This CDR3 is CASSPPGQAANYGYTF. The CDR3 DNA follows: TGTGCCAGCAGCCCCCCGGGACAGGCAGCTAACTATGGCTACACCTTC.

CDR3 in DNA: TGTGCCAGCAGTGAACACCATGGGGACAAGGCTATTGGCTACACCTTC. Protein sequence: CASSEHHGDKAIGYTF. V usage is TRBV2 and J usage is TRBJ1-2, with D possibly matching TRBD1 (6 bases). CDR1 and CDR2 from the germline V gene are SNHLY and FYNNEI. Trimming removed 2 bases at V and 7 bases at J, with 20 bases between. The CDR3 length is 16 residues.

This clone is medium-sized. The V call is TRBV2, the J call TRBJ1-3, with 8 nucleotides matching TRBD1. This CDR3 region has 18 residues. Germline V CDR1 and CDR2: SNHLY, FYNNEI. J lost 0 bases, V lost 3 bases, and 10 bases had no gene match. The CDR3 bases are TGTGCCAGCAGTGAGTTGAGCCGACAGGGGACCTCTGGAAACACCATATATTTT. Amino acid sequence: CASSELSRQGTSGNTIYF.

The genes are TRBV4-1 and TRBJ1-2; 8 bases agree with TRBD1. Losses at the gene ends were 4 bases for V and 7 bases for J; bases not matched to a gene: 17. The germline V gene has CDR1 MGHRA and CDR2 YSYEKL. There are 17 residues in the CDR3. CDR3 nucleotides: TGCGCCAGCAGCCCTATCGTTGCAGGGGGCGCGGTTAGTGGCTACACCTTC. This encodes CASSPIVAGGAVSGYTF.

The sample holds a few counts of this clone. Other DNA sequences in the sample encode the same CDR3. This chain links TRBV7-2 with TRBJ2-7; D not resolved. Between the trimmed V and J ends, which lost 1 base and 3 bases, there was a span of 7 bases. The CDR3 has 13 amino acids. CDR1 is SGHTA, CDR2 FQGNSA, per germline. The CDR3 spells CASSLGVSYEQYF. The CDR3, as DNA: TGTGCCAGCAGCTTAGGGGTCAGCTACGAGCAGTACTTC.

CDR3 region: CASSQAGRSYGYTF. The CDR3 nucleotides read TGTGCCAGCAGCCAAGCGGGGCGGTCCTATGGCTACACCTTC. The chain employs TRBV14 and TRBJ1-2; D might be TRBD1 (5 bases). The CDR3 is made up of 14 amino acids. The ends were cut back, 1 base at V and 4 bases at J, with 10 bases in the middle. The germline gives CDR1 SGHDN, CDR2 FVKESK.

The chain is built from TRBV10-3 and TRBJ2-7; TRBD2 matches 10 bases. V dropped 4 bases and J dropped 6; count of bases not matched to a gene: 6. Germline CDR1 ENHRY, CDR2 SYGVKD. This CDR3 has 14 amino acids. CDR3 loop: CAISGRLAGAEQYF. CDR3 bases: TGTGCCATCAGTGGAAGGCTAGCGGGAGCCGAGCAGTACTTC.

The rearrangement uses TRBV4-3 and TRBJ1-6; D uncertain. Germline values: CDR1 LGHNA, CDR2 YSLEER. This CDR3 contains 12 residues. V lost 0 bases and J 12 bases, leaving 6 bases between the germline ends. The CDR3 region has the DNA TGCGCCAGCAGCCAAGATCTGGGACCCCTCCACTTT. As protein: CASSQDLGPLHF.

This chain joins TRBV2 and TRBJ1-2, with 8 positions matching TRBD1. Germline CDR1 SNHLY, CDR2 FYNNEI. Losses at the gene ends were 8 bases for V and 8 bases for J; bases not matched to a gene: 4. The CDR3 runs 11 residues. In DNA, the CDR3 is TGTGCCAGCCGACAGGGGTTAGGCTACACCTTC. It codes for CASRQGLGYTF.

This chain connects TRBV4-1 to TRBJ2-5, with D maybe TRBD2 (5 bases). The V gene lost 4 bases and the J gene lost 1 base, with 16 bases spanning the gap. CDR1 MGHRA and CDR2 YSYEKL come from the germline V gene. The CDR3 runs 16 residues. The CDR3 nucleotides are TGCGCCAGCAGCCGCTCCCCTATGGGGAGCCAAGAGACCCAGTACTTC. It codes for CASSRSPMGSQETQYF.